This passage covers 32 T cell receptor beta chains from one sample sequenced in a study of human thymus T cells. Thymic material originated from resections removed in the course of corrective heart surgery. The table came from immunoSEQ multiplex PCR; TCRdb's copy has only in-frame clones and leaves some out. The sample lists some 130,000 clones, approximately 96% occurring once. Sample: thymus tissue. All receptors derive from a boy under three years old with a congenital heart defect but otherwise immunologically healthy.

This clone was seen once. This sequence joins TRBV9 and TRBJ2-5; D may be TRBD1 or TRBD2 (5 bases each). This CDR3 contains 14 residues. The germline V gene has CDR1 SGDLS and CDR2 YYNGEE. V lost 0 bases to trimming and J lost 3 bases, with 9 bases between them. The CDR3 is CASSVEMGEETQYF. The DNA of the CDR3 is TGTGCCAGCAGCGTAGAAATGGGGGAAGAGACCCAGTACTTC.

This sequence joins TRBV27 and TRBJ1-5; D is ambiguous. The germline V gene has CDR1 MNHEY and CDR2 SMNVEV (reference sequence). The CDR3 runs to 14 residues. V was trimmed by 6 bases and J by 3 bases, leaving 12 bases between them. CDR3 nucleotides: TGTGCCAGCAGGCCGGACGGAACCAATCAGCCCCAGCATTTT. Encoded protein: CASRPDGTNQPQHF.

The rearrangement uses TRBV19 and TRBJ2-7; D may match TRBD1 or TRBD2 (5 bases each). Deletions cut 4 bases from V and 6 bases from J, with 28 bases between. Germline loops: CDR1 LNHDA, CDR2 SQIVND (reference sequence). The CDR3 runs 18 residues. The CDR3 DNA sequence: TGTGCCAGTAGTAGCGAGGGCCCAGTCGGGGCACAGCACCTCGAGCAGTACTTC. It encodes CASSSEGPVGAQHLEQYF.

The rearrangement links TRBV6-1 to TRBJ1-5; D ambiguous. V lost 2 bases and J lost 7, with 12 bases in between. Per germline, CDR1 MNHNS and CDR2 SASEGT. This CDR3 has 14 residues. CDR3 protein: CASSEREVQQPQHF. In DNA, the CDR3 is TGTGCCAGCAGTGAACGGGAGGTACAGCAGCCCCAGCATTTT.

Regarding this clone: An end of the junction does not agree with germline; a read error may underlie this. This rearrangement joins TRBV5-1 to TRBJ2-1, with a tentative D call TRBD1 (6 bases). Germline V CDR1 and CDR2: SGHRS, YFSETQ. The CDR3 length is 12 residues. The CDR3 sequence is CASSLDGGLSVF. The CDR3 nucleotides read TGCGCCAGCAGCTTGGATGGGGGCCTGAGCGTCTTC. The entire variable domain, with the rest obtained from reference TRBV5-1 and TRBJ2-1, is as follows: KAGVTQTPRYLIKTRGQQVTLSCSPISGHRSVSWYQQTPGQGLQFLFEYFSETQRNKGNFPGRFSGRQFSNSRSEMNVSTLELGDSALYLCASSLDGGLSVFGPGTRLTVL.

This chain connects TRBV5-1 to TRBJ1-6, with D maybe TRBD1 (5 bases). V dropped 0 bases and J dropped 9 bases, with 13 bases sitting between them. The CDR3 is 15 amino acids. Germline loops: CDR1 SGHRS, CDR2 YFSETQ. The chain's CDR3 is CASSLDQGGLSPLHF. Here the CDR3 DNA reads TGCGCCAGCAGCTTGGATCAGGGAGGGCTTTCACCCCTCCACTTT.

The chain joins TRBV5-1 to TRBJ1-2; 9 positions match TRBD1. The CDR3 is 14 amino acids. Germline lookup yields CDR1 SGHRS and CDR2 YFSETQ. Germline trimming cut 2 bases from V and 7 bases from J; bases unmatched to any gene: 6. CDR3 protein: CASSFTGGVSGYTF. In DNA form, the CDR3 reads TGCGCCAGCAGCTTCACAGGGGGCGTAAGTGGCTACACCTTC.

This rearrangement joins TRBV7-2 to TRBJ2-3, with a weak D call TRBD2 (7 bases). This CDR3 comprises 15 residues. Trimming left V 5 bases short and J 4 bases short, with 16 bases between. Germline V CDR1 and CDR2: SGHTA, FQGNSA. CDR3 nucleotides: TGTGCCAGCAGCCGGAACGGGGGGCCCCCAGATACGCAGTATTTT. It specifies CASSRNGGPPDTQYF.

V usage is TRBV14 and J usage is TRBJ1-6; TRBD1 matches 7 bases. Losses at the gene ends were 4 bases for V and 5 bases for J; bases not matched to a gene: 11. CDR1 and CDR2 (germline): SGHDN, FVKESK. The CDR3 has 17 amino acids. DNA for the CDR3: TGTGCCAGCAGCCCTACATACCGGACAGGCAATAATTCACCCCTCCACTTT. It encodes CASSPTYRTGNNSPLHF.

The chain links TRBV19 to TRBJ2-2; D gene unclear. The V and J ends lost 3 bases and 5 bases respectively, with 7 bases between them. The CDR3 loop spans 13 amino acids. Germline CDR1 and CDR2: LNHDA and SQIVND (reference sequence). The CDR3, as DNA: TGTGCCAGTAGTATTAGCCCTACCGGGGAGCTGTTTTTT. It is translated as CASSISPTGELFF.

For the CDR3, the DNA is TGTGCCAGCAGCTGCCAGGGCGGCTACAATGAGCAGTTCTTC. Translating it yields CASSCQGGYNEQFF. The J gene is TRBJ2-1, the V gene TRBV11-3; a possible D gene is TRBD1 (5 bases). Trimming left V 4 bases short and J 3 bases short, with 10 bases between. The length of the CDR3 is 14 residues. The germline V gene encodes CDR1 SGHNT and CDR2 YENEEA.

In DNA, the CDR3 is TGTGCCAGCAGCTTAACGGTAGCGGGGGGGCCCGACACCGGGGAGCTGTTTTTT. Protein sequence: CASSLTVAGGPDTGELFF. The chain couples TRBV7-6 to TRBJ2-2; TRBD2 matches at 11 bases. Germline values: CDR1 SGHVS, CDR2 FNYEAQ. The CDR3 consists of 18 residues. V was clipped by 2 bases and J by 3 bases; unmatched bases: 8.

The chain has TRBV5-1 and TRBJ2-5; 13 nucleotides align to TRBD2. CDR1 SGHRS and CDR2 YFSETQ come from the germline V gene. With 4 bases clipped from V and 4 bases from J, the junction kept 4 bases outside the gene matches. This CDR3 is 15 amino acids long. CDR3 loop: CASSPGLAGRETQYF. CDR3 coding DNA: TGCGCCAGCAGCCCGGGACTAGCGGGGCGAGAGACCCAGTACTTC.

This clone was observed a single time. The J gene is TRBJ2-2, the V gene TRBV5-6, with TRBD1 as a possible D gene (7 bases). Germline V gene data show CDR1 as SGHDT and CDR2 as YYEEEE. Trimming shortened V by 4 bases and J by 4 bases, and 20 bases separated the two germline ends. The CDR3 has 17 amino acids. CDR3: CASSRWGAAGGTGELFF. The DNA of the CDR3 is TGTGCCAGCAGCCGCTGGGGGGCAGCAGGGGGCACCGGGGAGCTGTTTTTT.

Note on this clone: One end of the junction does not line up with germline, which may come from a read error. The V gene is TRBV2, the J gene TRBJ1-2, with D hard to call. Germline values: CDR1 SNHLY, CDR2 FYNNEI. The CDR3 extends over 12 amino acids. The CDR3 is CASREASYGYTF. DNA of the CDR3: TGTGCCAGCAGGGAAGCCTCCTATGGCTACACCTTC.

J is TRBJ1-1 and V is TRBV5-5; D unclear. The CDR3 has 12 residues. Trimming stripped 4 bases from V and 7 bases from J, with 11 bases between. Germline V gene sequence: CDR1 SGHKS, CDR2 YYEKEE (reference sequence). Here the CDR3 DNA reads TGTGCCAGCAGCCTGACCGACGATGAAGCTTTCTTT. This encodes CASSLTDDEAFF.

The gene calls are TRBV11-1 and TRBJ2-3; D perhaps matches TRBD1 (5 bases). The CDR3 length is 14 residues. Germline-derived CDR1 and CDR2 are SGHAT and FQDESV (reference sequence). Trimming pared 2 bases from V and 1 base from J, leaving 7 bases between. The CDR3 spells CASSLKGGTDTQYF. The CDR3 nucleotides read TGTGCCAGCAGCTTAAAAGGGGGCACAGATACGCAGTATTTT.

J is TRBJ1-6 and V is TRBV9; possibly TRBD1 for D (5 bases). The V end lost 0 bases, the J end lost 4 bases, and 8 bases lay between the germline ends. The CDR3 spans 15 residues. CDR1 SGDLS and CDR2 YYNGEE come from the germline V gene. The DNA for the CDR3 is TGTGCCAGCAGCGTAGAGGGACGGTATAATTCACCCCTCCACTTT. This translates into CASSVEGRYNSPLHF.

This clone occurred once. The chain carries TRBV7-2 and TRBJ1-6, with D tentatively TRBD1 (6 bases). The V gene's germline CDR1 is SGHTA and CDR2 FQGNSA. The CDR3 extends over 17 amino acids. Trimming removed 5 bases from V and 4 bases from J, with 18 bases in between. The CDR3 loop reads CASSHRAEGRYNSPLHF. CDR3 nucleotides: TGTGCCAGCAGCCACAGGGCGGAGGGCAGGTATAATTCACCCCTCCACTTT.

The chain carries TRBV19 and TRBJ2-7, with 8 bases fitting TRBD2. This CDR3 region has 18 residues. CDR1 and CDR2 from the germline V gene are LNHDA and SQIVND (reference sequence). V dropped 3 bases and J dropped 1; count of bases not matched to a gene: 14. CDR3 loop: CASSIRFGLERGSYEQYF. CDR3 sequence (DNA): TGTGCCAGTAGTATTCGTTTTGGGTTGGAGCGGGGGTCCTACGAGCAGTACTTC.

The chain carries TRBV19 and TRBJ1-2; TRBD1 matches at 10 bases. Germline lookup yields CDR1 LNHDA and CDR2 SQIVND (reference sequence). There are 13 residues in the CDR3. V was clipped by 8 bases and J by 8 bases; unmatched bases: 8. This CDR3 reads CASAGQGEWGYTF. The CDR3 DNA reads TGTGCCAGTGCCGGACAGGGGGAATGGGGCTACACCTTC.

A single count supports this clone. The genes are TRBV2 and TRBJ2-1; TRBD1 matches at 10 bases. With V trimmed by 1 base and J by 8 bases, 8 bases remained unmatched. The germline CDR1 and CDR2 sequences are SNHLY and FYNNEI. This CDR3 has 16 amino acids. CDR3 in amino acids: CASSEDRDRGGDEQFF. As DNA, the CDR3 is TGTGCCAGCAGTGAAGACCGGGACAGGGGAGGCGATGAGCAGTTCTTC. The variable domain in full, with the rest retrieved from reference TRBV2 and TRBJ2-1, is EPEVTQTPSHQVTQMGQEVILRCVPISNHLYFYWYRQILGQKVEFLVSFYNNEISEKSEIFDDQFSVERPDGSNFTLKIRSTKLEDSAMYFCASSEDRDRGGDEQFFGPGTRLTVL.

This chain uses TRBV5-1 with TRBJ1-2, with 7 bases matching TRBD1. CDR1 SGHRS and CDR2 YFSETQ come from the germline V gene. V was pared by 4 bases and J by 4 bases, with 10 bases of the junction left unmatched. The CDR3 has 15 residues. CDR3 nucleotide sequence: TGCGCCAGCAGCGCGGATACAGGGGCCACCTATGGCTACACCTTC. As protein: CASSADTGATYGYTF.

The chain links TRBV6-5 to TRBJ2-5; D is perhaps TRBD1 or TRBD2 (6 bases each). The CDR3 spans 13 residues. Between the trimmed V and J ends, which lost 8 bases and 3 bases, there was a span of 13 bases. CDR1 is MNHEY and CDR2 is SVGAGI in the germline V gene. For the CDR3, the DNA is TGTGCCAGCCGGGGGACACTTGAAGAGACCCAGTACTTC. It encodes CASRGTLEETQYF.

The CDR3 protein is CASSEYSGEHVYEQYF. In DNA form, the CDR3 reads TGTGCCAGCAGTGAGTATAGCGGGGAACACGTCTACGAGCAGTACTTC. The chain is built from TRBV25-1 and TRBJ2-7; 8 bases line up with TRBD2. Per the germline V gene, CDR1 is MGHDK and CDR2 is SYGVNS. The ends lost 3 bases at V and 3 bases at J; junction bases unmatched: 10. The CDR3 runs 16 residues.

The rearrangement joins TRBV28 to TRBJ2-7; no clear D. Germline V gives CDR1 MDHEN, CDR2 SYDVKM. The ends were cut back, 3 bases at V and 6 bases at J, with 12 bases in the middle. This CDR3 spans 13 amino acids. The CDR3 here is CASSFRVRSEQYF. In DNA, the CDR3 is TGTGCCAGCAGTTTCCGCGTCCGGAGCGAGCAGTACTTC.

The chain couples TRBV7-2 to TRBJ2-3; 12 bases map to TRBD2. This CDR3 is built from 17 residues. Germline assignment: CDR1 SGHTA and CDR2 FQGNSA. V shed 3 bases and J 6 bases; nucleotides not matched to a gene: 10. The CDR3 nucleotides read TGTGCCAGCAGCTTCCTACTAGCGGGGGGCCAAGGGGATACGCAGTATTTT. This gives the protein CASSFLLAGGQGDTQYF.

This sequence joins TRBV11-2 and TRBJ1-5; D is ambiguous. The CDR3 runs 15 residues. With 5 bases removed from V and 2 bases from J, the gap between germline ends came to 13 bases. CDR1 and CDR2 (germline): SGHAT, FQNNGV. This CDR3 reads CASSPWRPGNQPQHF. The CDR3 DNA reads TGTGCCAGCAGCCCCTGGAGGCCTGGCAATCAGCCCCAGCATTTT.

V usage is TRBV30 and J usage is TRBJ1-2, with a tentative D call TRBD1 (6 bases). Trimming took off 3 bases at V and 9 bases at J, with 29 bases between the two ends. Germline V CDR1 and CDR2: GTSNPN, SVGIG (reference sequence). The CDR3 covers 17 residues. The CDR3 DNA reads TGTGCCTGGAGAGACAAACCCCCTCGGGGAACAGGGCATCGCTACACCTTC. Encoded protein: CAWRDKPPRGTGHRYTF.

The J gene is TRBJ2-7, the V gene TRBV7-2; D uncertain. The CDR3 runs to 15 residues. With 1 base removed from V and 3 bases from J, the gap between germline ends came to 13 bases. Per the germline V gene, CDR1 is SGHTA and CDR2 is FQGNSA. The DNA of the CDR3 is TGTGCCAGCAGCTTAGTTCCGGCAGCACACTACGAGCAGTACTTC. Residues: CASSLVPAAHYEQYF.

This clone was found once. The chain joins TRBV7-2 to TRBJ2-3; D possibly corresponds to TRBD2 (7 bases). The CDR3 covers 16 residues. CDR1 SGHTA and CDR2 FQGNSA come from the germline V gene. V was trimmed by 5 bases and J by 4 bases, leaving 19 bases between them. In DNA, the CDR3 is TGTGCCAGCAGCCCCCCAAGGGGGGGGGAGCCAGATACGCAGTATTTT. Its translation: CASSPPRGGEPDTQYF.

The rearrangement links TRBV30 to TRBJ1-1; D unclear. Germline V lookup: CDR1 GTSNPN, CDR2 SVGIG (reference sequence). Between the trimmed V and J ends, which lost 0 bases and 9 bases, there was a span of 8 bases. The CDR3 contains 11 residues. The CDR3 region has the DNA TGTGCCTGGAGTGTACCGTCAAAAGCTTTCTTT. Translated, it gives CAWSVPSKAFF.